The rows below give T cell receptor beta chains drawn from one sample of a study of T cells in Graves' hyperthyroidism and ophthalmopathy. In TCRdb, the multiplex PCR reads were re-called with MiXCR into one record per CDR3 protein. The table includes around 350,000 distinct CDR3 sequences, approximately 19% detected once. Material for sequencing was blood. The receptor set was obtained from a woman younger than 30 with Graves' hyperthyroidism. Each CDR3 is given with its conserved first and last residue. D genes are given only for firm matches. Size is stated for part of the rows, as once, few or many counts, or as a class when the clone is expanded.

cdr3_nt cdr3_aa j_call d_call cdr3_length clone_size v_call
TGTGCCAGCAGTTTTCGGGGAAAGAACACTGAAGCTTTCTTT CASSFRGKNTEAFF TRBJ1-1 - 14 many TRBV27
TGTGCCAGCAGTGAAGCCAGCGGAGGGAATGAAAAACTGTTTTTT CASSEASGGNEKLFF TRBJ1-4 - 15 many TRBV6-1
TGTGCCAATACCCTCCCCAGGGCGGGGGATCAGCCCCAGCATTTT CANTLPRAGDQPQHF TRBJ1-5 - 15 many TRBV12-3/TRBV12-4
TGCAGTGCTCCACCGGGACTAGTCTCAGATACGCAGTATTTT CSAPPGLVSDTQYF TRBJ2-3 TRBD2 14 many TRBV20-1
TGTGCCAGCAGCTTAGAGTCAGGGACTGGTGAAGCTTTCTTT CASSLESGTGEAFF TRBJ1-1 - 14 - TRBV7-8
TGTGCCAGCACCGAGACGTTCCTGGGCCACGATCAGTACTTC CASTETFLGHDQYF TRBJ2-7 - 14 - TRBV12-3/TRBV12-4
TGTGCCAGCAGTGAAAGCGCCGGGGGCCAAGAGACCCAGTACTTC CASSESAGGQETQYF TRBJ2-5 - 15 many TRBV6-1
TGTGCCTGGAGTGTAGGGGTTCACCAGCCCCAGCATTTT CAWSVGVHQPQHF TRBJ1-5 - 13 many TRBV30
TGTGCCAGCAGTGACTCAAGGCTCTATGGCTACACCTTC CASSDSRLYGYTF TRBJ1-2 - 13 many TRBV6-5
TGTGCCAGCAGCTCAGGGGGCTATAACTATGGCTACACCTTC CASSSGGYNYGYTF TRBJ1-2 TRBD1 14 many TRBV7-9
TGTGCCAGCAGCTTAGTAACCGGGACAGGGTCCCACGGTAGCAATCAGCCCCAGCATTTT CASSLVTGTGSHGSNQPQHF TRBJ1-5 TRBD1 20 - TRBV11-3
TGTGCCAGCAGTTACTCGCAGGGGCAAGGAAACACCATATATTTT CASSYSQGQGNTIYF TRBJ1-3 - 15 many TRBV6-5
TGTGCCAGCATCCCCCGACAGCCGCACACTGAAGCTTTCTTT CASIPRQPHTEAFF TRBJ1-1 - 14 - TRBV12-3/TRBV12-4
TGCAGTGCTAGATTCCGCGGGATAGAGACCCAGTACTTC CSARFRGIETQYF TRBJ2-5 - 13 - TRBV20-1
TGCAGTGCTAGTAACAGGGCAAGAGTGAAGACCCAGTACTTC CSASNRARVKTQYF TRBJ2-5 - 14 many TRBV20-1
TGTGCCACCAGCAGAGGGACACTGACTGACCTGGGAGAGACCCAGTACTTC CATSRGTLTDLGETQYF TRBJ2-5 - 17 once TRBV15
TGTGCCAGCAGATCTAGCGGGGGGATTGGGGAGCTGTTTTTT CASRSSGGIGELFF TRBJ2-2 TRBD2 14 many TRBV12-3/TRBV12-4
TGTGCCAGCGAGGCTAGCGGGAGGATCTCGGGGGAGACCCAGTACTTC CASEASGRISGETQYF TRBJ2-5 TRBD2 16 - TRBV28
TGTGCCAGCACAGAACAGGGGGCTTCGAACACTGAAGCTTTCTTT CASTEQGASNTEAFF TRBJ1-1 TRBD1 15 - TRBV28
TGCGCCACTTCCTGGGAGGCTTGGAACACTGAAGCTTTCTTT CATSWEAWNTEAFF TRBJ1-1 - 14 many TRBV4-1
TGTGCCAGCAGCTGGGGACTTCAAGAGACCCAGTACTTC CASSWGLQETQYF TRBJ2-5 - 13 - TRBV5-4
TGTGCCAGCAGTGAAGGCCCGGGTCGAGCTTTCTTT CASSEGPGRAFF TRBJ1-1 - 12 many TRBV6-1
TGTGCCAGCAGCTTAGGTGGGGGGCTAGAAGCTTTCTTT CASSLGGGLEAFF TRBJ1-1 - 13 many TRBV7-9
TGCAGTGCTACCGGGACTCGGAACACCGGGGAGCTGTTTTTT CSATGTRNTGELFF TRBJ2-2 - 14 many TRBV20-1
TGTGCCAGCAGATCCTCGACAGGGGGAACTGAAGCTTTCTTT CASRSSTGGTEAFF TRBJ1-1 TRBD1 14 many TRBV25-1
TGCAGTGCCAGACTGCCCGGGGACACTGAAGCTTTCTTT CSARLPGDTEAFF TRBJ1-1 - 13 many TRBV20-1
TGTGCCAGCAGTTTCTCCGCAGAGACCCAGTACTTC CASSFSAETQYF TRBJ2-5 - 12 many TRBV12-3/TRBV12-4
TGTGCCAGCATCGACGGAGGTGGGGAGACCCAGTACTTC CASIDGGGETQYF TRBJ2-5 - 13 - TRBV9
TGTGCCAGTAGGAGACGGAGAGACAATCAGCCCCAGCATTTT CASRRRRDNQPQHF TRBJ1-5 - 14 few TRBV19
TGCAGTGGACAGGCAAGCTCCTACGAGCAGTACTTC CSGQASSYEQYF TRBJ2-7 - 12 many TRBV20-1
TGTGCCAGCAGCCTGATGGGGGGTAACTATGGCTTCACCTTC CASSLMGGNYGFTF TRBJ1-2 - 14 - TRBV3-1
TGTGCCAGCAGCTTAGCAATCGGCGGGAACACTGAAGCTTTCTTT CASSLAIGGNTEAFF TRBJ1-1 - 15 few TRBV7-9
TGTGCCATCAGTGGACTGGGAAGCTCCTATAATTCACCCCTCCACTTT CAISGLGSSYNSPLHF TRBJ1-6 - 16 - TRBV10-3
TGTGCCAGCAGCTTAGTTCACGAGTCAGTGGACGAGCAGTACTTC CASSLVHESVDEQYF TRBJ2-7 - 15 many TRBV11-2
TGTGCCAGCAGCAAAACTAGTCGCGAGCAGTACTTC CASSKTSREQYF TRBJ2-7 - 12 many TRBV11-2
TGTGCCAGCAGCCCGCCCTCCTTTCAAGAGACCCAGTACTTC CASSPPSFQETQYF TRBJ2-5 - 14 many TRBV7-9
TGTGCCAGCAGTGATCGGGACAGGGCGAACACTGAAGCTTTCTTT CASSDRDRANTEAFF TRBJ1-1 TRBD1 15 many TRBV2
TGTGCCAAGCCGCCAAAGACGGAATCCTACGAGCAGTACTTC CAKPPKTESYEQYF TRBJ2-7 - 14 many TRBV28
TGTGCCAGCAGTTTCAGGTTGGGAGGACCCTATAGCTACACCTTC CASSFRLGGPYSYTF TRBJ1-2 - 15 many TRBV27
TGTGCCAGCAGCTTTCAGGGGTTGGGGGCCTACGAGCAGTACTTC CASSFQGLGAYEQYF TRBJ2-7 - 15 many TRBV7-2
TGTGCCAGCAGTGCCACCATAGCCCCCAAAAGAAACATTCAGTACTTC CASSATIAPKRNIQYF TRBJ2-4 - 16 many TRBV2
TGTGCCAGCAGCTTAGAAAGGGGACCCTCCTACGAGCAGTACTTC CASSLERGPSYEQYF TRBJ2-7 - 15 many TRBV7-3
TGTGCCAGCACCGGGACGTTAAGGGTGTGGGGAAACACCATATATTTT CASTGTLRVWGNTIYF TRBJ1-3 - 16 few TRBV12-3/TRBV12-4
TGTGCCAGCAGCTTATCGAAGGGCCCCACCGGGGAGCTGTTTTTT CASSLSKGPTGELFF TRBJ2-2 - 15 many TRBV13
TGTGCCAGCAGCGTGACTAGCGGGATCACCGGGGAGCTGTTTTTT CASSVTSGITGELFF TRBJ2-2 TRBD2 15 - TRBV9
TGTGCCAGCAGCCCCCATACAGGGGTTGGCGAGCAGTACTTC CASSPHTGVGEQYF TRBJ2-7 TRBD1 14 many TRBV6-2/TRBV6-3
TGTGCCAGCAGTCGGTGGAGGGGGGGGCCCCCCGGGGGTACGCAGTATTTT CASSRWRGGPPGGTQYF TRBJ2-3 - 17 - TRBV2
TGTGCCAGCAGTGTGCTGGGACGCGCCCTAGCCGGGGACGCTGAAGCTTTCTTT CASSVLGRALAGDAEAFF TRBJ1-1 - 18 many TRBV2
TGTGCCAGCAGGGAGCCGACCTACGAGCAGTACTTC CASREPTYEQYF TRBJ2-7 - 12 many TRBV28
TGTGCCAGCAGTATCGGACAAGCCCTTGGAAACACCATATATTTT CASSIGQALGNTIYF TRBJ1-3 - 15 once TRBV6-1
TGTGCCAGCAGCTTAGATCACGCAAACTATGGCTACACCTTC CASSLDHANYGYTF TRBJ1-2 - 14 - TRBV11-2
TGTGCCAGCAGCTTGCTGGCGGCTAACACCGGGGAGCTGTTTTTT CASSLLAANTGELFF TRBJ2-2 - 15 - TRBV11-2
TGTGCCAGCAGCTTAGGCAGGGGGCAAGCGTTCTACGAGCAGTACTTC CASSLGRGQAFYEQYF TRBJ2-7 TRBD1 16 many TRBV5-6
TGTGCCAGCAGCGATCCCAGGCGGACCTACGAGCAGTACTTC CASSDPRRTYEQYF TRBJ2-7 - 14 - TRBV5-5
TGTGCCAGCACCCTTAGTGGGCAAGGCTACGAGCAGTACTTC CASTLSGQGYEQYF TRBJ2-7 - 14 many TRBV11-2
TGTGCCTGGGGACAGTTAGAAGCTTTCTTT CAWGQLEAFF TRBJ1-1 - 10 many TRBV30
TGCGCCAGCAGCCGCATCCTAGCGGGGGGGACGAACACCGGGGAGCTGTTTTTT CASSRILAGGTNTGELFF TRBJ2-2 TRBD2 18 - TRBV5-1